What follows are 16 T cell receptor beta chains derived from one specimen sequenced in a study of human T cells and chemical hapten exposure. Sample time point: patch test 1, 2 weeks after DPC sensitization. Treatment noted: therapeutic diphenylcyclopropenone sensitization with weekly scalp DPC. TCRdb independently ran MiXCR on the RACE reads; one entry per CDR3 protein. The table records roughly 380,000 distinct CDR3 sequences, about 4.4% of them present only once. The sequencing here drew on whole blood, taken in connection with sensitization to the hapten diphenylcyclopropenone (DPC). Source of these receptors: a woman aged 45 to 65 with alopecia areata. Some clones in this sample may be carry-over from other donors' samples.

The V and J genes are TRBV12-3 or TRBV12-4 and TRBJ1-1; TRBD1 agrees at 7 bases. V shed 5 bases, J shed 6 bases, and the junction held 18 bases outside the gene matches. The CDR3 consists of 17 residues. CDR3 amino acids: CASSPPGQHLIRSEAFF. The CDR3 nucleotides are TGTGCCAGCAGTCCTCCGGGACAGCACTTAATTAGGTCTGAAGCTTTCTTT.

The chain recombines TRBV16 with TRBJ2-7; no reliable D call. The CDR3 has 13 amino acids. CDR1 KGHSY and CDR2 FQNENV come from the germline V gene. The germline V and J ends were trimmed by 0 bases and 2 bases, with 5 bases remaining between them. The CDR3, as DNA: TGTGCCAGCAGCCAATCTCAGGCCTACGAGCAGTACTTC. It translates to CASSQSQAYEQYF.

In this sample, this clonotype turned up a few times. V is TRBV27 and J is TRBJ1-6, with a tentative D call TRBD1 (6 bases). V was trimmed by 3 bases and J by 7 bases, leaving 16 bases between them. The CDR3 covers 16 residues. In germline, CDR1 is MNHEY, CDR2 SMNVEV (reference sequence). CDR3 loop: CASSFTSGGMNSPLHF. The CDR3 region has the DNA TGTGCCAGCAGTTTCACCAGCGGGGGCATGAATTCACCCCTCCACTTT.

This clonotype was seen repeatedly, ten times or more. This rearrangement joins TRBV5-1 to TRBJ2-3, with D perhaps being TRBD1 or TRBD2 (5 bases each). This CDR3 has 14 amino acids. Germline loops: CDR1 SGHRS, CDR2 YFSETQ. Trimming took 4 bases from V and 4 from J, leaving 13 bases between them. CDR3 bases: TGCGCCAGCAGCGAGGGACCAGGGCCAGATACGCAGTATTTT. Protein product: CASSEGPGPDTQYF.

The table lists this clonotype with many counts. The genes are TRBV12-3 or TRBV12-4 and TRBJ1-4, with TRBD1 matching 8 bases. V shed 3 bases and J 3 bases; nucleotides not matched to a gene: 3. CDR3 size: 15 residues. The CDR3 sequence: CASSFQGASNEKLFF. The CDR3 region has the DNA TGTGCCAGCAGTTTCCAGGGGGCATCTAATGAAAAACTGTTTTTT.

The sample holds many counts of this clonotype. This chain uses TRBV28 with TRBJ1-5; 7 bases fit TRBD1. Germline V gives CDR1 MDHEN, CDR2 SYDVKM. The length of the CDR3 is 15 residues. Trimming at V came to 6 bases and at J to 1 base, leaving 6 bases not matched to a gene. CDR3: CASRGDRASNQPQHF. The CDR3 DNA is TGTGCCAGCAGAGGCGACAGGGCGAGCAATCAGCCCCAGCATTTT.

This clonotype was detected a few times. The chain uses TRBV18 and TRBJ2-7; D is perhaps TRBD2 (5 bases). The germline V and J ends were trimmed by 1 base and 2 bases, with 9 bases remaining between them. CDR3 size: 14 residues. Germline CDR1 is KGHSH and CDR2 is LQKENI. CDR3 loop: CASSPQEGPYEQYF. CDR3 coding DNA: TGTGCCAGCTCACCACAAGAGGGCCCCTACGAGCAGTACTTC. The variable domain in full, completed from reference TRBV18 and TRBJ2-7, reads NAGVMQNPRHLVRRRGQEARLRCSPMKGHSHVYWYRQLPEEGLKFMVYLQKENIIDESGMPKERFSAEFPKEGPSILRIQQVVRGDSAAYFCASSPQEGPYEQYFGPGTRLTVT.

In its sample, this clonotype was seen many times. The chain is built from TRBV29-1 and TRBJ2-7, with TRBD2 identical over 8 bases. The J segment lost 0 bases and the V segment lost 5 bases, leaving 9 bases of the junction unmatched. The CDR3 covers 15 residues. The germline V gene encodes CDR1 SQVTM and CDR2 ANQGSEA. The CDR3 sequence is CSVPGSGVSSYEQYF. The CDR3 DNA is TGCAGCGTTCCGGGTAGCGGGGTGAGCTCCTACGAGCAGTACTTC.

This clonotype turned up a few times. The V call is TRBV21-1, the J call TRBJ2-3; the table's TRBD1 call for D was not verified on the DNA. TRBV21-1 is assigned pseudogene status. The CDR3 is 17 residues long. The CDR3 region is CASSKATIREDPDTQYF. As DNA, the CDR3 is TGTGCCAGCAGCAAAGCCACAATCAGGGAAGATCCAGATACGCAGTATTTT.

The table lists this clonotype with many counts. The chain couples TRBV10-3 to TRBJ2-1; the match to TRBD2 covers 9 bases. V lost 4 bases and J lost 9; bases outside the gene matches: 7. Germline V CDR1 and CDR2: ENHRY, SYGVKD. The CDR3 is 14 residues long. CDR3 loop: CAISGAAAGGEQFF. As DNA, the CDR3 is TGTGCCATCAGTGGGGCGGCAGCGGGAGGTGAGCAGTTCTTC.

Of note for this clonotype: It may be a read error: a sequence one base away is much more abundant. The genes are TRBV5-1 and TRBJ2-1; the D call may be TRBD1 or TRBD2 (6 bases each). V gave up 4 bases and J gave up 14 bases, with 25 bases separating them. CDR1 is SGHRS and CDR2 is YFSETQ in the germline V gene. There are 15 residues in the CDR3. The CDR3 is CASSPSHWGAQDEFF. In DNA, the CDR3 is TGCGCCAGCAGCCCCTCCCATTGGGGGGCCCAAGATGAGTTCTTC.

This clonotype was detected ten times or more. The CDR3 protein is CSVELRSGNTIYF. The CDR3, as DNA: TGCAGCGTTGAATTGAGATCTGGAAACACCATATATTTT. The chain couples TRBV29-1 to TRBJ1-3; D is ambiguous. This CDR3 is built from 13 residues. Deletions cut 2 bases from V and 1 base from J, with 6 bases between. CDR1 and CDR2 from the germline V gene are SQVTM and ANQGSEA.

This clonotype was counted many times. The chain is built from TRBV12-3 or TRBV12-4 and TRBJ2-6, with D possibly being TRBD2 (5 bases). CDR3 length equals 15 residues. Trimming took 3 bases from V and 2 from J, leaving 8 bases between them. The CDR3 DNA reads as TGTGCCAGCAGTTTTGCCGGGGCTGGGGCCAACGTCCTGACTTTC. As protein: CASSFAGAGANVLTF.

This clonotype was seen a few times. The rearrangement links TRBV6-1 to TRBJ2-1, with D tentatively TRBD1 or TRBD2 (5 bases each). The V end lost 2 bases, the J end lost 1 base, and 12 bases lay between the germline ends. Looked up from germline, CDR1 is MNHNS and CDR2 is SASEGT. The CDR3 runs 16 residues. The CDR3, as DNA: TGTGCCAGCAGTGAAAGGAGAGGGGATTCCTACAATGAGCAGTTCTTC. Protein: CASSERRGDSYNEQFF.

This clonotype has at least ten counts. The rearrangement uses TRBV5-1 and TRBJ2-7; D remains unclear. Germline CDR1 SGHRS, CDR2 YFSETQ. V gave up 2 bases and J gave up 0 bases, with 12 bases separating them. CDR3 length: 15 amino acids. CDR3 nucleotide sequence: TGCGCCAGCAGCTTAGGAGACATCCTCTCCTACGAGCAGTACTTC. It specifies CASSLGDILSYEQYF.

The chain employs TRBV19 and TRBJ1-2; weak D call: TRBD1 (5 bases). Germline loops: CDR1 LNHDA, CDR2 SQIVND (reference sequence). Trimming cost V 3 bases and J 6 bases, with 14 bases left between them. The CDR3 length is 14 residues. The CDR3, as DNA: TGTGCCAGTAGTATTTTAGACCGGGACCATGGCTACACCTTC. Its protein product is CASSILDRDHGYTF.